This entry lists 4 T cell receptor beta chains sequenced from one sample in a study of T-cell reconstitution after alpha-beta-depleted transplantation in children. TCRbeta library construction was performed incorporating unique molecular identifiers. TCRdb re-derived calls from the PCR reads in MiXCR, one entry per CDR3 protein. The repertoire includes hundreds of thousands of distinct CDR3 sequences, 13% of them detected once, and roughly 2.3% sits in the top ten. This specimen was PBMCs, mostly from graft donor cells, taken 360 days after TCRalphabeta/CD19-depleted stem cell transplant. Source of these receptors: a male patient younger than 18 who had a stem cell transplant for acute myeloid leukemia, so the T cells may come from the graft donor.

This clonotype has at least ten counts. V usage is TRBV14 and J usage is TRBJ2-7; D remains unclear. CDR1 is SGHDN, CDR2 FVKESK, per germline. V lost 1 base, J lost 5 bases, and 12 bases lay in between. The CDR3 extends over 14 amino acids. The CDR3 protein is CASSQVVSPDEQYF. In DNA, the CDR3 is TGTGCCAGCAGCCAAGTCGTATCACCCGACGAGCAGTACTTC.

The chain carries TRBV29-1 and TRBJ2-1, with 9 bases matching TRBD1. Trimming at V came to 7 bases and at J to 4 bases, leaving 11 bases not matched to a gene. Per germline, CDR1 SQVTM and CDR2 ANQGSEA. The CDR3 sequence is 15 residues long. CDR3 nucleotides: TGCAGCGCTGGGGACAGGGCATCCCATTACAATGAGCAGTTCTTC. Encoded protein: CSAGDRASHYNEQFF.

The table lists this clonotype with a few counts. V gene TRBV5-1 combines with J gene TRBJ2-7, with 10 nucleotides matching TRBD1. The CDR3 runs 15 residues. The trim removed 4 bases at V and 5 bases at J, leaving 9 bases unmatched. Germline V gives CDR1 SGHRS, CDR2 YFSETQ. CDR3 amino acids: CASSPRDRGVDEQYF. The CDR3 nucleotides read TGCGCCAGCAGCCCCCGGGACAGGGGAGTCGACGAGCAGTACTTC.

In this sample, this clonotype turned up a few times. The chain employs TRBV29-1 and TRBJ2-5; D ambiguous. Trimming took off 1 base at V and 7 bases at J, with 13 bases between the two ends. The germline V gene has CDR1 SQVTM and CDR2 ANQGSEA. The CDR3 has 13 residues. CDR3 protein: CSVEAVVTGTQYF. CDR3 bases: TGCAGCGTTGAAGCAGTGGTCACGGGGACCCAGTACTTC.